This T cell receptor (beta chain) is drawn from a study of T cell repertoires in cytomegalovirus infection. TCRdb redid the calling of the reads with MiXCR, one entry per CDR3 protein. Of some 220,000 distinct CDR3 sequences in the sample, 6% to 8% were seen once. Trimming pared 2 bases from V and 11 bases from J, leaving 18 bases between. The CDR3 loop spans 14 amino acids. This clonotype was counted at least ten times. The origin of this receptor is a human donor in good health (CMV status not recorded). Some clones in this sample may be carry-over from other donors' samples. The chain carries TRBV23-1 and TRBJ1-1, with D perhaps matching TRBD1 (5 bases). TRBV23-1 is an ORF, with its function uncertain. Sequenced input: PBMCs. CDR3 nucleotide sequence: TGCGCCAGCAGTCAAAAAGGGGAGGGTTTGAGCGCTTTCTTT. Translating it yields CASSQKGEGLSAFF.